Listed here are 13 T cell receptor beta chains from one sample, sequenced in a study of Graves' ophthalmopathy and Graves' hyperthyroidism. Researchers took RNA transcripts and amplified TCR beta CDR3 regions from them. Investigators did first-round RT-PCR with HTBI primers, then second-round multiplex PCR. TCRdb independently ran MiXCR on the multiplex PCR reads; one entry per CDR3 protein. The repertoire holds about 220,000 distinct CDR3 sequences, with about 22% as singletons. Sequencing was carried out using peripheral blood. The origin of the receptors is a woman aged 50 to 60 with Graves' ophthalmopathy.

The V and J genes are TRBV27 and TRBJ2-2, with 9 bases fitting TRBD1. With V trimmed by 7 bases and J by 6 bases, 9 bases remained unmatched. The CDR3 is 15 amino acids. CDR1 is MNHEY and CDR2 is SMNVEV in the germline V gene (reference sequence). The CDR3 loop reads CASKPRDRAAGELFF. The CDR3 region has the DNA TGTGCCAGCAAACCCAGGGACAGGGCTGCCGGGGAGCTGTTTTTT.

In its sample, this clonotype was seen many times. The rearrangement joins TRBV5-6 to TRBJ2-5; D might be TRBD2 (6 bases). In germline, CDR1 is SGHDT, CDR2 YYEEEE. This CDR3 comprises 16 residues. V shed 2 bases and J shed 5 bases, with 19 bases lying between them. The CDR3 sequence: CASSFLVRLAKETQYF. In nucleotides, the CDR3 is TGTGCCAGCAGCTTCCTTGTAAGGCTAGCGAAGGAGACCCAGTACTTC.

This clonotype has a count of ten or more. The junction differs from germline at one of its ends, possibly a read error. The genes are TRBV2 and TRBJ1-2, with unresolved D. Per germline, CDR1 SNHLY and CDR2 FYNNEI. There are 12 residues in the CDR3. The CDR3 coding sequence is TGTGCCAGCAGTGAGGGTGGCGGGAGGAGCCCCTTC. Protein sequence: CASSEGGGRSPF.

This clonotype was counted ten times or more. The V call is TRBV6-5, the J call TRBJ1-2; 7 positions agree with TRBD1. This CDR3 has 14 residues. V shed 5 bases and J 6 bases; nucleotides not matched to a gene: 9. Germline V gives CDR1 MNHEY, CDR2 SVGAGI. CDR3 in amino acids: CASSHQGEVDGYTF. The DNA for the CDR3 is TGTGCCAGCAGTCATCAGGGGGAAGTTGATGGCTACACCTTC.

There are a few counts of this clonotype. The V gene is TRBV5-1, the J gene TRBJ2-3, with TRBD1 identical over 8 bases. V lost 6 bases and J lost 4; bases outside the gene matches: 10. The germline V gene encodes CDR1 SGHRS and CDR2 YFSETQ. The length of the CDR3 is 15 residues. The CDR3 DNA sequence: TGCGCCAGCACTCTCGGGACAGGTTTTTCAGATACGCAGTATTTT. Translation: CASTLGTGFSDTQYF.

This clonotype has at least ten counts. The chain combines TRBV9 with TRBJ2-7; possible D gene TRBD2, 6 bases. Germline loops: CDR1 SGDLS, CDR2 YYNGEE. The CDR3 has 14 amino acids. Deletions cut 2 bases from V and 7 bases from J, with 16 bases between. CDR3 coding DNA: TGTGCCAGCAGCGTCTTTGGAGGGCCTGGGGAGCAGTACTTC. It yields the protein CASSVFGGPGEQYF.

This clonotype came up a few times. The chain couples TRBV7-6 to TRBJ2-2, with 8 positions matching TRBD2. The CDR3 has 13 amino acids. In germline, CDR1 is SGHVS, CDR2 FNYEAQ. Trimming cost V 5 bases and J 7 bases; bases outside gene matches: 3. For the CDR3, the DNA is TGTGCCAGCAGCACCAGCGGGAGCGGGGAGCTGTTTTTT. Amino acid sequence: CASSTSGSGELFF. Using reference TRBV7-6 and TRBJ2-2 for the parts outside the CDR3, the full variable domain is GAGVSQSPRYKVTKRGQDVALRCDPISGHVSLYWYRQALGQGPEFLTYFNYEAQQDKSGLPNDRFSAERPEGSISTLTIQRTEQRDSAMYRCASSTSGSGELFFGEGSRLTVL.

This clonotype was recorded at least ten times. CDR3 DNA sequence: TGTGCCAGCAGAACCGGGACAGGTCTCTACGAGCAGTACTTC. Translating it yields CASRTGTGLYEQYF. The chain carries TRBV11-2 and TRBJ2-7; 8 nucleotides match TRBD1. V lost 6 bases and J lost 3; bases outside the gene matches: 7. Germline loops: CDR1 SGHAT, CDR2 FQNNGV. This CDR3 region has 14 residues.

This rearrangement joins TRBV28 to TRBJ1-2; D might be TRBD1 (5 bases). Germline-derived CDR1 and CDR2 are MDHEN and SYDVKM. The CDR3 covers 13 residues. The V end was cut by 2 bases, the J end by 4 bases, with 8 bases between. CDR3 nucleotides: TGTGCCAGCAGTTTACTGGGGACCTATGGCTACACCTTC. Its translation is CASSLLGTYGYTF.

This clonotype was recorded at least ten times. The CDR3 sequence is CASSLKSGAVEAFF. CDR3 nucleotides: TGTGCCAGCAGTTTAAAATCCGGGGCCGTCGAAGCTTTCTTT. The J gene is TRBJ1-1, the V gene TRBV12-3 or TRBV12-4, with a weak D call TRBD1 (5 bases). This CDR3 is built from 14 residues. Deletions cut 2 bases from V and 8 bases from J, with 15 bases between.

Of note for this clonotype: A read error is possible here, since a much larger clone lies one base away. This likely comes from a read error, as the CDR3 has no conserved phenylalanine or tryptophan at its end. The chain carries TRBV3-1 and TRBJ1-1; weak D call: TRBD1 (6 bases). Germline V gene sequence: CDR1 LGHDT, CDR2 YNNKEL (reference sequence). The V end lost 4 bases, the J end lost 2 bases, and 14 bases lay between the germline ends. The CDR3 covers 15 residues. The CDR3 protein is CASSRPARGNTEAFV. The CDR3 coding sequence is TGTGCCAGCAGCCGTCCGGCCAGGGGCAACACTGAAGCTTTCGTT.

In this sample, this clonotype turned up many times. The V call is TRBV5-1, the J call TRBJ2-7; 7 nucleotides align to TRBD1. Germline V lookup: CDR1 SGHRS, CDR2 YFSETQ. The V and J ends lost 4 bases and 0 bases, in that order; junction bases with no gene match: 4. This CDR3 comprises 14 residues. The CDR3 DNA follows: TGCGCCAGCAGCATAACAGGGGCCTCCTACGAGCAGTACTTC. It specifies CASSITGASYEQYF.

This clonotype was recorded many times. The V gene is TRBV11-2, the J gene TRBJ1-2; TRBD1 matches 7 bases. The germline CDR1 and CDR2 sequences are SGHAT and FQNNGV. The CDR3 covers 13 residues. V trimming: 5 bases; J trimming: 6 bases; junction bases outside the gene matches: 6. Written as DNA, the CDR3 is TGTGCCAGCAGCCGCATAGGGACAGATGGCTACACCTTC. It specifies CASSRIGTDGYTF.